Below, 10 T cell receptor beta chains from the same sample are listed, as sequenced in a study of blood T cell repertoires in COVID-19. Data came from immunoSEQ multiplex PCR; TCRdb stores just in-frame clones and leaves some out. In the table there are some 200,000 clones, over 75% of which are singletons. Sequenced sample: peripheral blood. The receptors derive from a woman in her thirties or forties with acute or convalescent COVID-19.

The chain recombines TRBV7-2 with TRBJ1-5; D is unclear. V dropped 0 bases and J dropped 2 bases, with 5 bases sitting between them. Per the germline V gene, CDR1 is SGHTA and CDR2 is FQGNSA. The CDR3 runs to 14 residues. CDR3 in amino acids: CASSLAAGNQPQHF. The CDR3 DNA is TGTGCCAGCAGCTTAGCCGCAGGCAATCAGCCCCAGCATTTT.

CDR3 sequence: CASSSAGAEGYTF. Here the CDR3 DNA reads TGTGCCAGCAGCTCCGCGGGTGCGGAGGGCTACACCTTC. The rearrangement joins TRBV3-1 (or the pseudogene TRBV3-2) to TRBJ1-2; D unclear. V lost 5 bases, J lost 8 bases, and 15 bases lay in between. Germline assignment: CDR1 LGHDT and CDR2 YNNKEL (reference sequence). The CDR3 is 13 amino acids.

In DNA, the CDR3 is TGTGCCAGCAGCTTCACCGGACAGGGTGATGGCTACACCTTC. Its translation is CASSFTGQGDGYTF. The V and J genes are TRBV11-2 and TRBJ1-2; 8 nucleotides align to TRBD1. The CDR3 covers 14 residues. Per the germline V gene, CDR1 is SGHAT and CDR2 is FQNNGV. V gave up 3 bases and J gave up 6 bases; unmatched junction bases: 6. The entire variable domain, with the rest obtained from reference TRBV11-2 and TRBJ1-2, is as follows: EAGVAQSPRYKIIEKRQSVAFWCNPISGHATLYWYQQILGQGPKLLIQFQNNGVVDDSQLPKDRFSAERLKGVDSTLKIQPAKLEDSAVYLCASSFTGQGDGYTFGSGTRLTVV.

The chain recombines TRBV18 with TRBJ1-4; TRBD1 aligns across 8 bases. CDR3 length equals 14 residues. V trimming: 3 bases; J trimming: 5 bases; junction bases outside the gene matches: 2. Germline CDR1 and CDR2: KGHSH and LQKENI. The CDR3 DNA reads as TGTGCCAGCTCACCGGGGGACAGGAATGAAAAACTGTTTTTT. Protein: CASSPGDRNEKLFF.

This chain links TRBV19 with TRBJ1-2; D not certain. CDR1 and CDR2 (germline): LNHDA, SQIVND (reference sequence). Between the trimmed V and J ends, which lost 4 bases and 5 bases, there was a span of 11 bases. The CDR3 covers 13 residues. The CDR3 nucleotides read TGTGCCAGTAGTACATCTACCCCTTATGGCTACACCTTC. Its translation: CASSTSTPYGYTF.

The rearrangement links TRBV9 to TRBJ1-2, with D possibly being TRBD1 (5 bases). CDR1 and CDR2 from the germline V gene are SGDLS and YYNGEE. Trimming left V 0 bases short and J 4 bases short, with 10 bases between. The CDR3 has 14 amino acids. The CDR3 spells CASSVVDTIYGYTF. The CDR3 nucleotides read TGTGCCAGCAGCGTAGTGGACACCATCTATGGCTACACCTTC.

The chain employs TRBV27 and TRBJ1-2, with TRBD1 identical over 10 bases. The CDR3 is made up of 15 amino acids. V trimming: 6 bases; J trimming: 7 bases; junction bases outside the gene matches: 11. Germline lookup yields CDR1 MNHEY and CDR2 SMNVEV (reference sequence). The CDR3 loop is CASRSGTGESFGYTF. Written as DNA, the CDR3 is TGTGCCAGCAGATCCGGGACAGGGGAATCTTTTGGCTACACCTTC.

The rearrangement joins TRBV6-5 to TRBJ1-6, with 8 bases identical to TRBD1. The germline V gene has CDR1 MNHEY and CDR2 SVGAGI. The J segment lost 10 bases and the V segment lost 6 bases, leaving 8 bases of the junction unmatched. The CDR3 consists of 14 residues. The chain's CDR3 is CASSRTGRNSPLHF. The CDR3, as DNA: TGTGCCAGCAGCCGGACAGGGCGCAACTCACCCCTCCACTTT.

The CDR3: CASSPSSGGLNYGYTF. The CDR3 nucleotides are TGTGCCAGTAGTCCTTCGTCAGGGGGCCTTAACTATGGCTACACCTTC. V is TRBV19 and J is TRBJ1-2, with 8 positions matching TRBD1. CDR1 LNHDA and CDR2 SQIVND come from the germline V gene (reference sequence). The CDR3 is made up of 16 amino acids. Unmatched junction bases numbered 9, after V lost 5 bases and J lost 1 base.

CDR3: CASSDQGQVFAFF. The CDR3 DNA is TGCGCCAGCAGTGACCAGGGACAGGTCTTCGCTTTCTTT. The chain carries TRBV10-1 and TRBJ1-1; TRBD1 matches at 8 bases. J gave up 11 bases and V 3 bases, and 8 bases lay outside the gene matches. Per the germline V gene, CDR1 is WNHNN and CDR2 is SYGVQD (reference sequence). The CDR3 contains 13 residues.